This T cell receptor (beta chain) was recorded in a study of T cell repertoires in cytomegalovirus infection. Study summary: It can be stated that public TCR beta signatures indicated CMV infection as well as a matching HLA type. Study findings and constraints: Pooled public TCR beta family frequency picked out CMV carriers with the relevant HLA. HLA-C-restricted, CMV-specific TCR beta clonotypes were dominant ex vivo.

V lost 0 bases, J lost 0 bases, and 9 bases stayed unmatched. Germline-derived CDR1 and CDR2 are MNHEY and SVGEGT. This CDR3 spans 19 amino acids. In TCRdb, the reads were re-called with MiXCR into one record per CDR3 protein. Of roughly 860,000 distinct CDR3 sequences in the sample, approximately 32% were seen once. This clonotype was observed at least ten times. The antigen is not known. The sequences come from cultured CD8+ T cells from PBMCs, collected from culture after CMV antigen stimulation. The TCR sequence derives from a human donor in good health (CMV status not recorded). Some clones in this sample may be carry-over from other donors' samples. This rearrangement joins TRBV6-2 or TRBV6-3 to TRBJ2-1, with 9 bases that match TRBD2. The CDR3 reads CASSYSEGLAEHSYNEQFF. The CDR3 DNA sequence: TGTGCCAGCAGTTACTCTGAGGGACTAGCAGAACACTCCTACAATGAGCAGTTCTTC.